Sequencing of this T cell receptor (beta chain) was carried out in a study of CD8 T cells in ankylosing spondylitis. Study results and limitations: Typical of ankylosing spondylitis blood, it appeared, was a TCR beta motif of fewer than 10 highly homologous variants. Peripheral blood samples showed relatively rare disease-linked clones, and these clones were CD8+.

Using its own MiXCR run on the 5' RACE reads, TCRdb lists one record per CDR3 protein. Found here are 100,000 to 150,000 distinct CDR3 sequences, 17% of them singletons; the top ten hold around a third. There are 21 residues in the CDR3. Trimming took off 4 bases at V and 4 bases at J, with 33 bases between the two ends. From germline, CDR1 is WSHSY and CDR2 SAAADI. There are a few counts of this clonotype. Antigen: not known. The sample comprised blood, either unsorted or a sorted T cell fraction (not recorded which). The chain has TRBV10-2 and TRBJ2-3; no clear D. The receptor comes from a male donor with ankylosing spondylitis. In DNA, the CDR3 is TGCGCCAGCAGTGGATCTACCGACCTCATCAACCAAGGCATTCGGTCAGATACGCAGTATTTT. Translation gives CASSGSTDLINQGIRSDTQYF.